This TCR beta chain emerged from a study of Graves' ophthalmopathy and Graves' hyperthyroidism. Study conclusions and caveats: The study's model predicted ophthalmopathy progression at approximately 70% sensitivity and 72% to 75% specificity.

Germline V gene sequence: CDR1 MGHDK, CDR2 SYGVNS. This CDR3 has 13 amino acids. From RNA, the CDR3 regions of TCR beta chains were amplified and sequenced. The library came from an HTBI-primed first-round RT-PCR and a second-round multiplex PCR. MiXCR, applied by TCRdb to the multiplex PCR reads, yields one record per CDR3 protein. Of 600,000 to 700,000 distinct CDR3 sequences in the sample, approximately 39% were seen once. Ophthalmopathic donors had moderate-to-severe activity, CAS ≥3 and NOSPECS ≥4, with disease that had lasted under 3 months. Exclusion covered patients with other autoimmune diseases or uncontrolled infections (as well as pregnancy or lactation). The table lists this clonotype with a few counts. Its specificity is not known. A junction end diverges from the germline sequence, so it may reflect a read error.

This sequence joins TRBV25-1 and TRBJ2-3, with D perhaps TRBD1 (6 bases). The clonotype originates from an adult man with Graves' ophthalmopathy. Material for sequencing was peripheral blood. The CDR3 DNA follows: TGTACCAGCAGTGAGTCGGACAGAAGCACGCAGTATTTT. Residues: CTSSESDRSTQYF.